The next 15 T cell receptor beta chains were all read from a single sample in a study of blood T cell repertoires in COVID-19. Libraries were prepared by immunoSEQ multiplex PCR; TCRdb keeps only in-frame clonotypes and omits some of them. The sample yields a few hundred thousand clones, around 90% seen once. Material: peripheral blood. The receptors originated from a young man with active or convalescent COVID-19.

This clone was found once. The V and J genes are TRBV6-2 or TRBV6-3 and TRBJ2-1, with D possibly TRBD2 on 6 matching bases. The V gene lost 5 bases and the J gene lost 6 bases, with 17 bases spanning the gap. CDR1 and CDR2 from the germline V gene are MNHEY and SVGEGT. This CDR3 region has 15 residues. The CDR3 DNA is TGTGCCAGCAGTGGGCGGGGCACGAAGATCAATGAGCAGTTCTTC. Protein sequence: CASSGRGTKINEQFF.

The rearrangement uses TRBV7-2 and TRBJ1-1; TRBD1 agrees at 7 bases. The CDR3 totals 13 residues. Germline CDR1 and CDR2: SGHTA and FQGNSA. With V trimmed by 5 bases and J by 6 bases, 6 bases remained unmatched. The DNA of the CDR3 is TGTGCCAGCAGCACGTACAGGGGCGCTGAAGCTTTCTTT. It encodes CASSTYRGAEAFF.

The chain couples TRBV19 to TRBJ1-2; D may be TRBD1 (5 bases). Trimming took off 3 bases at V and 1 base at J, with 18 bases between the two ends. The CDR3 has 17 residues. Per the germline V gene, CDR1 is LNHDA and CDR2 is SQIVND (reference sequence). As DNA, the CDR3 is TGTGCCAGTAGTATTCCATCGGAAGGGGTTGGTAACTATGGCTACACCTTC. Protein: CASSIPSEGVGNYGYTF.

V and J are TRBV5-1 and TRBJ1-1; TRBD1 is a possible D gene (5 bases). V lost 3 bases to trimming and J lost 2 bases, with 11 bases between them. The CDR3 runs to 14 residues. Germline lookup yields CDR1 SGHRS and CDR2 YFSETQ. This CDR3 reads CASSSTASNTEAFF. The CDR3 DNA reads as TGCGCCAGCAGCTCGACAGCCTCTAACACTGAAGCTTTCTTT.

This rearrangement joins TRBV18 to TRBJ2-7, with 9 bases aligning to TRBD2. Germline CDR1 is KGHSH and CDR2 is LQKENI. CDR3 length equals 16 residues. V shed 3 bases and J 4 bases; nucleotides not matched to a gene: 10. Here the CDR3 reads CASSPKDSGGLYEQYF. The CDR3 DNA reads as TGTGCCAGCTCACCGAAGGATAGCGGGGGATTATACGAGCAGTACTTC.

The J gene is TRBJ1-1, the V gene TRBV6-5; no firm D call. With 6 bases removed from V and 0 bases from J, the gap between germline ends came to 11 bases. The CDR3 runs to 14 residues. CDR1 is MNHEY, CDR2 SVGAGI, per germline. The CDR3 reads CASSPTGVNTEAFF. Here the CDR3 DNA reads TGTGCCAGCAGCCCAACTGGAGTGAACACTGAAGCTTTCTTT.

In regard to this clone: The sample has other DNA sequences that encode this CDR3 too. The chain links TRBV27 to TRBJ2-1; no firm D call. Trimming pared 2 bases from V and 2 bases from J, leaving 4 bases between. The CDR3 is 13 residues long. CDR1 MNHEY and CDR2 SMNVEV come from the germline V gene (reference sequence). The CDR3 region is CASSLAAYNEQFF. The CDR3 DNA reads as TGTGCCAGCAGTTTAGCAGCCTACAATGAGCAGTTCTTC.

The CDR3 spells CASSPRGGPWQETQYF. In DNA form, the CDR3 reads TGTGCCAGCAGCCCCCGAGGGGGCCCTTGGCAAGAGACCCAGTACTTC. The gene calls are TRBV3-1 (or the pseudogene TRBV3-2) and TRBJ2-5; 7 bases match TRBD1. Germline V gives CDR1 LGHDT, CDR2 YNNKEL (reference sequence). V lost 4 bases, J lost 2 bases, and 10 bases stayed unmatched. This CDR3 comprises 16 residues.

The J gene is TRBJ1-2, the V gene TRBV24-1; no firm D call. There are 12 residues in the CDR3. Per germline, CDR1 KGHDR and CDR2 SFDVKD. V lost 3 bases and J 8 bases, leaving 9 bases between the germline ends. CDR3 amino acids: CATSDDYSGYTF. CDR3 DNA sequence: TGTGCCACCAGTGATGACTACAGCGGCTACACCTTC.

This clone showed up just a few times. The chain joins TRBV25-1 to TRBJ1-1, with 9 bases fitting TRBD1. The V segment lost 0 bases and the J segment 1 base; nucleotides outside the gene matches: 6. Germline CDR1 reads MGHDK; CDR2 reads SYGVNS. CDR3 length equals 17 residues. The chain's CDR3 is CASSEYRTGDKNTEAFF. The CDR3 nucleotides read TGTGCCAGCAGTGAATACCGGACAGGGGATAAGAACACTGAAGCTTTCTTT.

CDR3 region: CASSSTGIPKGGYEQYF. DNA for the CDR3: TGTGCCAGCAGCTCGACCGGGATCCCAAAAGGCGGCTACGAGCAGTACTTC. The chain recombines TRBV5-8 with TRBJ2-7; possible D gene TRBD2, 5 bases. Germline V gene sequence: CDR1 SGHTS, CDR2 YDEGEE. The CDR3 is 17 residues long. V was clipped by 3 bases and J by 3 bases, with 22 bases between them.

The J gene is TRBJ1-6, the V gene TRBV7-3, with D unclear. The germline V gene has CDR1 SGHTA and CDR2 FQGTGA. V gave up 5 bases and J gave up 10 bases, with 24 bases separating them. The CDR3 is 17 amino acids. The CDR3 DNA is TGTGCCAGCAGCCCCGGACCCCGGGCAACTAGGGAATCACCCCTCCACTTT. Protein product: CASSPGPRATRESPLHF. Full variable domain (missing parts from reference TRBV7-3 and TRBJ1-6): GAGVSQTPSNKVTEKGKYVELRCDPISGHTALYWYRQSLGQGPEFLIYFQGTGAADDSGLPNDRFFAVRPEGSVSTLKIQRTERGDSAVYLCASSPGPRATRESPLHFGNGTRLTVT.

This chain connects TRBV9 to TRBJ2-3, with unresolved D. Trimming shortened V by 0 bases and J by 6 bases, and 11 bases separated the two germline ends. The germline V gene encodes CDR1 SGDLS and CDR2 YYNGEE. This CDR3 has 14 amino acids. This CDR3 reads CASSVATFGDTQYF. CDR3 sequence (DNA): TGTGCCAGCAGCGTAGCGACGTTCGGGGATACGCAGTATTTT.

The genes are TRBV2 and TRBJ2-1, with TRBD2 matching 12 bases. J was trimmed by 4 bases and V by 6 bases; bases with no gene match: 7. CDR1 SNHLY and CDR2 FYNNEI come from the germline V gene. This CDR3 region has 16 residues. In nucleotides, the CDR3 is TGTGCCAGCAGGGGACCCGGGACTAGCGGGTACAATGAGCAGTTCTTC. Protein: CASRGPGTSGYNEQFF.

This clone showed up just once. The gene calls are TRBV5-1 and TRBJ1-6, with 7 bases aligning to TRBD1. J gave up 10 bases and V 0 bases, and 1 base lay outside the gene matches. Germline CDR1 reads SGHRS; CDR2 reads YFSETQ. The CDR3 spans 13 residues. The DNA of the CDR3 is TGCGCCAGCAGCTTGGGACAGGGATCACCCCTCCACTTT. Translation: CASSLGQGSPLHF.